The subject of this entry is one T cell receptor (beta chain). Its matching antigen is unknown. Sequencing was performed with immunoSEQ multiplex PCR; in TCRdb, only in-frame clones are kept and a portion is missing. The top ten clones hold 7% to 10% of a sample with about 24,000 clones, roughly nine tenths of them seen once. The data were obtained in a study of a mutant IDH1 vaccine in newly diagnosed glioma. Looking at the study overall: Before enrollment, the patients had been treated with radiotherapy alone, temozolomide alone, or both together. Most of them had received both.

Overall study findings and caveats: It was over 85% of patients that developed vaccine-induced immune responses.

Sample time point: baseline, week 1 (first vaccination visit). Described treatment: pre-vaccination baseline after standard-of-care therapy. New WHO grade 3 or 4 astrocytomas that were IDH1-mutant and ATRX-lost had been found in donors. The CDR3 contains 13 residues. V was clipped by 3 bases and J by 2 bases, with 8 bases between them. Germline assignment: CDR1 WNHNN and CDR2 SYGVQD (reference sequence). The sample was PBMCs, taken from a glioma patient treated with radiotherapy, temozolomide or both. The receptor comes from a young man with glioma. The V call is TRBV10-1, the J call TRBJ2-7; D uncertain. CDR3 in DNA: TGCGCCAGCAGTGAACCGGGTACCTACGAGCAGTACTTC. This codes for CASSEPGTYEQYF.